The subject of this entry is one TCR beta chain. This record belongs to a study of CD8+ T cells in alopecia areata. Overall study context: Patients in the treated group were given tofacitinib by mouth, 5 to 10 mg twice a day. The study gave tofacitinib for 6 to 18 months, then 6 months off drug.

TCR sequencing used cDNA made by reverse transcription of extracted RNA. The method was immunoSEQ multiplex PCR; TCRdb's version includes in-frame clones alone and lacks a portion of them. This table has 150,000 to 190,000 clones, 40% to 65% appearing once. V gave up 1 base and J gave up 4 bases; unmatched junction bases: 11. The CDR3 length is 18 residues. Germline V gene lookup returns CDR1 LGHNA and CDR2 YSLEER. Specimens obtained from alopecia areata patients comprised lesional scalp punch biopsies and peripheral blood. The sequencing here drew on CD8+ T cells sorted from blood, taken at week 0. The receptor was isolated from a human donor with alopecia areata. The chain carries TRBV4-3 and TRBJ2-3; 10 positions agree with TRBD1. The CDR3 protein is CASSQVLRDRGLPDTQYF. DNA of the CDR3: TGCGCCAGCAGCCAAGTCCTCCGTGACAGGGGGCTCCCAGATACGCAGTATTTT.